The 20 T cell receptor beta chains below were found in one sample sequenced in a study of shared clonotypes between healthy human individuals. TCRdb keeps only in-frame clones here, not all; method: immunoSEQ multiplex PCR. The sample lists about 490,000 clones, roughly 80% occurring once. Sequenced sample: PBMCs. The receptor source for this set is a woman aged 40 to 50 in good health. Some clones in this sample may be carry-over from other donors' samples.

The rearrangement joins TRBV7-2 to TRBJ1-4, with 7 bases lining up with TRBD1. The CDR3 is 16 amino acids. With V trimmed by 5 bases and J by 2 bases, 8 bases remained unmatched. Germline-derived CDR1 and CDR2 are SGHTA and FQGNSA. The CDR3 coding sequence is TGTGCCAGCAGCCTGGACAGGCGAGGGACTAATGAAAAACTGTTTTTT. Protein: CASSLDRRGTNEKLFF.

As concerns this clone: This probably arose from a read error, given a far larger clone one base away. CDR3 nucleotides: TGCAATGTACCCGATGGCTACACCTTC. It is translated as CNVPDGYTF. V is TRBV20-1 and J is TRBJ1-2; D is ambiguous. Looked up from germline, CDR1 is DFQATT and CDR2 is SNEGSKA (reference sequence). The CDR3 runs to 9 residues.

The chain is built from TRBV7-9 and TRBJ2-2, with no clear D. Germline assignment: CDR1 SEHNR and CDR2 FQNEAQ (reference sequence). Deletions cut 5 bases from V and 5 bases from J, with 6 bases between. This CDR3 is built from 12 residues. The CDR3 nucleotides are TGTGCCAGCAGCAGAGATACCGGGGAGCTGTTTTTT. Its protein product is CASSRDTGELFF.

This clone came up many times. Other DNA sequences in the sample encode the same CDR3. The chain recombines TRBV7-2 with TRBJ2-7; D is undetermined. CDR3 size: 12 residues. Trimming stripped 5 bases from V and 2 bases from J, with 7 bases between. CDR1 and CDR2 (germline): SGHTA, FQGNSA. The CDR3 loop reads CASSPSTYEQYF. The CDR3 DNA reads TGTGCCAGCAGCCCCTCCACCTACGAGCAGTACTTC.

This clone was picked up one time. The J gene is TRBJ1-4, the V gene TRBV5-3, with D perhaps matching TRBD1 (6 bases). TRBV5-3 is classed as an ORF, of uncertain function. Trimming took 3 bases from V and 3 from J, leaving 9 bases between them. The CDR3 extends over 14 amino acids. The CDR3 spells CARSWGASNEKLFF. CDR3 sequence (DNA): TGTGCCAGAAGCTGGGGGGCTTCTAATGAAAAACTGTTTTTT.

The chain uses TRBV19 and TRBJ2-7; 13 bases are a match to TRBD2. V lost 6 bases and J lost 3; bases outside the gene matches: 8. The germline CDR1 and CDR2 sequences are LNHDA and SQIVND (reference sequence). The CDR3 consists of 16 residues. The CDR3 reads CASSQVGTSGNYEQYF. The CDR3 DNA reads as TGTGCCAGTAGCCAGGTCGGGACTAGCGGGAACTACGAGCAGTACTTC.

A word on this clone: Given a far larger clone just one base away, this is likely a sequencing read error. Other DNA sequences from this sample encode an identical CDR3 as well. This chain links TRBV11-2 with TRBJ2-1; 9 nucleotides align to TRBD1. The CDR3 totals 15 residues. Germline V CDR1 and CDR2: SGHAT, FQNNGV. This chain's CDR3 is CASSVTGGIRNEQFF. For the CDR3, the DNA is TGTGCAAGCAGCGTGACAGGGGGGATTCGCAATGAGCAGTTCTTC.

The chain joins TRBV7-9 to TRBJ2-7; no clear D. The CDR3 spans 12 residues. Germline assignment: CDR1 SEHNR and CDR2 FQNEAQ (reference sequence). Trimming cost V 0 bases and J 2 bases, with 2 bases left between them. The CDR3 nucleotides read TGTGCCAGCAGCTTAGCGACCTACGAGCAGTACTTC. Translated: CASSLATYEQYF. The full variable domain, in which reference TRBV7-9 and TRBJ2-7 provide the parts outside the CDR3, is DTGVSQNPRHKITKRGQNVTFRCDPISEHNRLYWYRQTLGQGPEFLTYFQNEAQLEKSRLLSDRFSAERPKGSFSTLEIQRTEQGDSAMYLCASSLATYEQYFGPGTRLTVT.

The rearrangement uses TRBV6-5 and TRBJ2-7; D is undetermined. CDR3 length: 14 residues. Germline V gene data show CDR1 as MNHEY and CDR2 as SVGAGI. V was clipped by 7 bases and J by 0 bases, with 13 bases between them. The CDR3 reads CASKRTGISYEQYF. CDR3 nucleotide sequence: TGTGCCAGCAAGAGAACCGGTATCTCCTACGAGCAGTACTTC.

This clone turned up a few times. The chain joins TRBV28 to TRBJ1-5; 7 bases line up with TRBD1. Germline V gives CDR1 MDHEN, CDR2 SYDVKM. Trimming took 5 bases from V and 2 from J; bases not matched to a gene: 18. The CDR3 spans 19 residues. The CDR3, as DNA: TGTGCCAGCAGTCCCCTCGTCCTGAAAAAGGGGGCGGGCAATCAGCCCCAGCATTTT. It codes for CASSPLVLKKGAGNQPQHF.

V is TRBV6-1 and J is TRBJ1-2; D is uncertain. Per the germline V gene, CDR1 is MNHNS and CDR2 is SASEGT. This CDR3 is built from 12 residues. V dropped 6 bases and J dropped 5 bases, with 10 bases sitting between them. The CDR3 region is CASSATQYGYTF. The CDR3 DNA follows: TGTGCCAGCAGCGCCACCCAATATGGCTACACCTTC.

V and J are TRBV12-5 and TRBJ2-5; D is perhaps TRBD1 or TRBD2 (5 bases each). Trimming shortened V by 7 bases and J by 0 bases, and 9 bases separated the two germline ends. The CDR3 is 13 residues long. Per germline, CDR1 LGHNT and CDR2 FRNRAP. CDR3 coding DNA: TGTGCTAGTGCCGGGGCCTACCAAGAGACCCAGTACTTC. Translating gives CASAGAYQETQYF.

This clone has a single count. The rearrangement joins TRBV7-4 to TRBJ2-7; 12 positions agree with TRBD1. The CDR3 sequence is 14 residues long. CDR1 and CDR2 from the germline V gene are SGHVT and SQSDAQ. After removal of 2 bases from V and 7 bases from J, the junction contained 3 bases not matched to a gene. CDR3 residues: CASSLRDRGREQYF. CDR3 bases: TGTGCCAGCAGCTTAAGGGACAGGGGGCGAGAGCAGTACTTC.

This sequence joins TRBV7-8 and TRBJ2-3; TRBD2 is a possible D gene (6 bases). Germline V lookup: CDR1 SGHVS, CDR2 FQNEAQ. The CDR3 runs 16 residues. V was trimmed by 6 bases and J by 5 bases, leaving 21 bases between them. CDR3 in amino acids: CASRQVGLQVGDTQYF. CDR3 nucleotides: TGTGCCAGCAGGCAAGTAGGACTACAGGTCGGAGATACGCAGTATTTT.

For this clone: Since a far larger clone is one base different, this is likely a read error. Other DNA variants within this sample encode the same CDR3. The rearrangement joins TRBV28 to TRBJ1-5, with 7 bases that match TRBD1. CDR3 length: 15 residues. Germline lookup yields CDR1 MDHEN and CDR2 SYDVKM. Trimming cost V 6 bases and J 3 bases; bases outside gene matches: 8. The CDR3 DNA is TGTGCCAGCAGCCTAATCGGGACAGTCAATCAGCCCCAGCATTTT. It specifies CASSLIGTVNQPQHF.

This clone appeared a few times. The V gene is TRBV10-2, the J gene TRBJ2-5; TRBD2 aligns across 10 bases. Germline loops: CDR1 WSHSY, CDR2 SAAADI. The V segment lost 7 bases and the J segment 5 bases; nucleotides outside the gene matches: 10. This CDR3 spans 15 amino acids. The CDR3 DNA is TGCGCCAGCACCGAAGCGGGAGGGGGGGAGGAGACCCAGTACTTC. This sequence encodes CASTEAGGGEETQYF.

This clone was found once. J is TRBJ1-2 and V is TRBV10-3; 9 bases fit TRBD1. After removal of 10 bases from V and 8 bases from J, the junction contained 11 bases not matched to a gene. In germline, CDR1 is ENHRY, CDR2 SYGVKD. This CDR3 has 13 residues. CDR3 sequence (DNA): TGTGCCACCAACCCGGGACAGGGAAGCGGCTACACCTTC. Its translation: CATNPGQGSGYTF.

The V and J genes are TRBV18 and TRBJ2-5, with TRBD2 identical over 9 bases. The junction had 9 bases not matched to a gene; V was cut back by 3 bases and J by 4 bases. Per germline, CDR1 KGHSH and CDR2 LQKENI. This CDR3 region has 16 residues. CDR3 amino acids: CASSPTISGSGETQYF. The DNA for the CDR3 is TGTGCCAGCTCACCGACAATTAGCGGGAGCGGAGAGACCCAGTACTTC.

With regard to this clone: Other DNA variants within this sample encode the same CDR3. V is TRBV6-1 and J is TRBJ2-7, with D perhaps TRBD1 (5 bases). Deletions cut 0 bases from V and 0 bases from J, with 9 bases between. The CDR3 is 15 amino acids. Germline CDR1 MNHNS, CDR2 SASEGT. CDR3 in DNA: TGTGCCAGCAGTGAAGCCCACAGGAGCTCCTACGAGCAGTACTTC. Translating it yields CASSEAHRSSYEQYF.

This chain's CDR3 is CATRRSSSGANVLTF. The CDR3 bases are TGTGCCACCAGAAGGAGTAGCTCTGGGGCCAACGTCCTGACTTTC. V is TRBV15 and J is TRBJ2-6, with D hard to call. This CDR3 spans 15 amino acids. Germline assignment: CDR1 LNHNV and CDR2 YYDKDF (reference sequence). V lost 6 bases to trimming and J lost 0 bases, with 9 bases between them.